The T cell receptor (beta chain) described here comes from a study of T cells after yellow fever vaccination. MiXCR, applied by TCRdb to the 5' RACE reads, yields one record per CDR3 protein. Seen here are about 58,000 distinct CDR3 sequences, about 5.6% observed once, and the top ten hold 30% to 35%. This clonotype was recorded many times. CDR1 and CDR2 (germline): SGHRS, YFSETQ. The ends were cut back, 4 bases at V and 2 bases at J, with 11 bases in the middle. This CDR3 contains 14 residues. This chain connects TRBV5-1 to TRBJ2-3; maybe TRBD2 (5 bases). This receptor was obtained from a man younger than 35 who received the YFV17D yellow fever vaccine. Source: PBMCs, either bulk or a sorted T-cell subset (CD4+, CD8+, memory, or dextramer-sorted; not recorded which), taken on the day of the yellow fever booster vaccination. The DNA of the CDR3 is TGCGCCAGCAGCCGGGGTAGAGACACAGATACGCAGTATTTT. As protein: CASSRGRDTDTQYF.